A selection of T cell receptor beta chains follows, all from one sample in a study of cytomegalovirus exposure and HLA in healthy donors. Using immunoSEQ multiplex PCR, the repertoire was profiled, and TCRdb retains in-frame clones only, with some absent. The sample lists around 150,000 clones, approximately 60% seen once, with more than 1.5% in the top ten. The sequencing sample was made of PBMCs. The source is a human donor in good health. CDR3s include the opening cysteine and the closing phenylalanine or tryptophan. D genes are given only for firm matches. The size of a clone is reported for some rows only, either as once, few or many, or as a class for expanded clones.

cdr3_length j_call d_call v_call clone_size cdr3_aa cdr3_nt
18 TRBJ1-3 - TRBV10-1 few CASSVPQHRDVSGNTIYF TGCGCCAGCAGTGTCCCCCAACACAGGGACGTCTCTGGAAACACCATATATTTT
15 TRBJ1-1 TRBD1 TRBV11-2 few CASSPGTGLRTEAFF TGTGCCAGCAGTCCCGGGACAGGGTTGAGGACTGAAGCTTTCTTT
14 TRBJ2-7 - TRBV5-4 - CASSLRRGGYEQYF TGTGCCAGCAGCTTGCGGAGAGGTGGGTACGAGCAGTACTTC
13 TRBJ1-5 TRBD1 TRBV10-1 once CASSAGTGAKQHF TGCGCCAGCAGTGCCGGGACAGGGGCAAAGCAGCATTTT
15 TRBJ1-5 TRBD1 TRBV27 - CASSRTGYSNQPQHF TGTGCCAGCAGTCGGACAGGGTATAGCAATCAGCCCCAGCATTTT
15 TRBJ2-1 TRBD1 TRBV9 few CASSRTGGAPREQFF TGTGCCAGCAGTAGGACAGGGGGCGCTCCGCGGGAGCAGTTCTTC
15 TRBJ1-1 - TRBV4-3 - CASSQDSRQNTEAFF TGCGCCAGCAGCCAAGATTCTCGACAGAACACTGAAGCTTTCTTT
19 TRBJ2-2 - TRBV14 - CASSQGPPPVGKNTGELFF TGTGCCAGCAGCCAAGGTCCCCCGCCCGTCGGGAAGAACACCGGGGAGCTGTTTTTT
14 TRBJ2-3 - TRBV2 - CASSVVLARDTQYF TGTGCCAGCAGTGTAGTTCTAGCTAGGGATACGCAGTATTTT
13 TRBJ2-2 TRBD2 TRBV19 few CASSWGGAGELFF TGTGCCAGTAGTTGGGGGGGGGCCGGGGAGCTGTTTTTT
13 TRBJ1-1 - TRBV10-1 few CASRQTGNTEAFF TGCGCCAGCAGGCAGACAGGGAACACTGAAGCTTTCTTT
13 TRBJ1-4 - TRBV4-3 - CASSQDRSIQLFF TGCGCCAGCAGCCAAGATCGTAGTATACAACTGTTTTTT
15 TRBJ2-3 TRBD1 TRBV6-5 - CASSRQGLSTDTQYF TGTGCCAGCAGTCGACAGGGTTTGAGCACAGATACGCAGTATTTT
15 TRBJ1-4 - TRBV5-8 - CASSRTGGNNEKLFF TGTGCCAGCAGCCGGACGGGGGGTAATAATGAAAAACTGTTTTTT
14 TRBJ2-5 - TRBV2 - CASTEGPTPETQYF TGTGCCAGCACCGAGGGCCCCACCCCAGAGACCCAGTACTTC
20 TRBJ2-2 TRBD1 TRBV5-1 - CASSVTSGTGGMENTGELFF TGCGCCAGCAGCGTAACCTCCGGGACAGGGGGCATGGAGAACACCGGGGAGCTGTTTTTT
14 TRBJ1-5 - TRBV19 - CASSTDSGNQPQHF TGTGCCAGTAGTACCGACAGCGGCAATCAGCCCCAGCATTTT
15 TRBJ1-1 TRBD1 TRBV6-5 - CASSYDGTGGTEAFF TGTGCCAGCAGTTACGACGGGACAGGGGGCACTGAAGCTTTCTTT
12 TRBJ2-2 TRBD2 TRBV6-1 once CAVRGGAGELFF TGTGCCGTTCGGGGGGGAGCCGGGGAGCTGTTTTTT
13 TRBJ2-5 - TRBV27 - CASSFGSQETQYF TGTGCCAGCAGTTTTGGCAGCCAAGAGACCCAGTACTTC
17 TRBJ2-5 TRBD2 TRBV4-1 few CASSLSRLAGFQETQYF TGCGCCAGCAGCCTGTCTAGACTAGCGGGCTTCCAAGAGACCCAGTACTTC
16 TRBJ2-7 TRBD1 TRBV7-8 - CASSLVWDRGSYEQYF TGTGCCAGCAGCTTAGTATGGGACAGGGGGTCCTACGAGCAGTACTTC
16 TRBJ2-3 TRBD2 TRBV5-8 - CASTSRLAASTDTQYF TGTGCCAGCACATCACGACTAGCAGCTAGCACAGATACGCAGTATTTT
14 TRBJ1-4 TRBD1 TRBV19 - CASSSTGDNEKLFF TGTGCCAGTAGTTCCACAGGGGATAATGAAAAACTGTTTTTT
14 TRBJ1-2 TRBD1 TRBV4-1 - CASSRQGWDYGYTF TGCGCCAGCAGCCGACAGGGGTGGGACTATGGCTACACCTTC
16 TRBJ2-1 TRBD1 TRBV4-3 - CASSQEGRGLYNEQFF TGCGCCAGCAGCCAAGAGGGCAGGGGGCTGTACAATGAGCAGTTCTTC
14 TRBJ2-7 - TRBV7-8 - CASSTPRGTYEQYF TGTGCCAGCAGCACCCCGAGGGGGACCTACGAGCAGTACTTC
14 TRBJ2-5 - TRBV18 - CASSEGRAQETQYF TGTGCCAGCTCAGAAGGCAGGGCACAAGAGACCCAGTACTTC
14 TRBJ2-5 - TRBV4-1 - CASSQDLREETQYF TGCGCCAGCAGCCAAGATTTGCGGGAAGAGACCCAGTACTTC
14 TRBJ2-1 - TRBV19 - CASTADSVYNEQFF TGTGCCAGTACCGCGGACAGCGTTTACAATGAGCAGTTCTTC
13 TRBJ2-1 - TRBV7-6 few CASSLGSSNEQFF TGTGCCAGCAGCTTAGGGAGTAGCAATGAGCAGTTCTTC
13 TRBJ2-5 - TRBV2 - CASSEPGYETQYF TGTGCCAGCAGTGAACCGGGTTACGAGACCCAGTACTTC
14 TRBJ1-2 - TRBV7-9 few CASSPQGTYYGYTF TGTGCCAGCAGCCCTCAGGGAACCTACTATGGCTACACCTTC
16 TRBJ2-7 TRBD2 TRBV7-9 - CASSPGLAGEPYEQYF TGTGCCAGCAGCCCAGGACTAGCGGGAGAGCCCTACGAGCAGTACTTC
18 TRBJ2-2 TRBD2 TRBV7-9 - CASSAPGLAGGATGELFF TGTGCCAGCAGCGCTCCGGGACTAGCGGGAGGAGCCACCGGGGAGCTGTTTTTT
17 TRBJ1-3 - TRBV18 - CASSPPALGLSGNTIYF TGTGCCAGCTCACCACCGGCTCTCGGACTCTCTGGAAACACCATATATTTT
17 TRBJ2-3 TRBD2 TRBV27 - CASSLTRLAASTDTQYF TGTGCCAGCAGTCTCACTCGACTAGCAGCTAGCACAGATACGCAGTATTTT
15 TRBJ2-1 TRBD2 TRBV19 - CASRLAGESLNEQFF TGTGCCAGTAGGCTAGCGGGAGAGTCACTCAATGAGCAGTTCTTC
15 TRBJ2-7 - TRBV7-2 - CASSVMTVSSYEQYF TGTGCCAGCAGCGTAATGACAGTCAGCTCCTACGAGCAGTACTTC
16 TRBJ2-3 TRBD2 TRBV27 - CASSLAGGPSTDTQYF TGTGCCAGCAGTCTAGCGGGAGGGCCGAGCACAGATACGCAGTATTTT
16 TRBJ2-5 - TRBV4-1 - CASSQIGEEGQETQYF TGCGCCAGCAGCCAAATAGGGGAGGAGGGGCAAGAGACCCAGTACTTC
15 TRBJ2-7 TRBD1 TRBV9 - CASSPGTGVSYEQYF TGTGCCAGCAGCCCTGGGACAGGGGTCTCCTACGAGCAGTACTTC
13 TRBJ1-1 TRBD1 TRBV7-3 few CASSPKGADKAFF TGTGCCAGCAGCCCGAAGGGGGCGGATAAAGCTTTCTTT
14 TRBJ2-7 - TRBV7-2 - CASRRQVGLDEQYF TGTGCCAGCAGAAGACAGGTGGGTTTAGACGAGCAGTACTTC
14 TRBJ2-3 - TRBV5-1 - CASSLEGSTDTQYF TGCGCCAGCAGCTTGGAGGGGAGCACAGATACGCAGTATTTT
18 TRBJ2-3 TRBD2 TRBV5-1 - CASSLAPGSGRAVDTQYF TGCGCCAGCAGCTTGGCCCCGGGCAGCGGGAGGGCCGTAGATACGCAGTATTTT
15 TRBJ2-3 TRBD1 TRBV29-1 few CSVGPGQGNTDTQYF TGCAGCGTAGGCCCAGGACAGGGAAACACAGATACGCAGTATTTT
15 TRBJ2-1 TRBD1 TRBV19 - CASSAPGQGNNEQFF TGTGCCAGTAGTGCCCCCGGACAGGGGAACAATGAGCAGTTCTTC
15 TRBJ1-5 - TRBV7-2 - CASSLGQQSNQPQHF TGTGCCAGCAGCTTAGGTCAACAAAGCAATCAGCCCCAGCATTTT
14 TRBJ1-1 TRBD1 TRBV4-1 - CASSRQGWNTEAFF TGCGCCAGCAGCCGACAGGGTTGGAACACTGAAGCTTTCTTT